A single sample is the source of the 31 T cell receptor beta chains below, sequenced in a study of cytomegalovirus exposure and HLA in healthy donors. The PCR ran on 60 Vbeta and 13 Jbeta primers. Generated by immunoSEQ multiplex PCR, the TCRdb table keeps only in-frame clones and is missing some. The sample records 130,000 or so clones, roughly three quarters being singletons. Sequenced: PBMCs. All receptors derive from a woman in her 40s in good health and CMV-seronegative.

This chain joins TRBV4-2 and TRBJ1-4; D remains unclear. The V end lost 2 bases, the J end lost 3 bases, and 10 bases lay between the germline ends. The CDR3 is 15 amino acids. Germline-derived CDR1 and CDR2 are LGHNA and YNFKEQ. As DNA, the CDR3 is TGTGCCAGCAGCCAATCCCGAGCCCCTAATGAAAAACTGTTTTTT. It is translated as CASSQSRAPNEKLFF.

This clone is medium-sized (0.01 to 0.1%) within its sample. The CDR3 loop is CASSSAGSEAFF. The CDR3 DNA sequence: TGTGCCAGCAGCTCAGCGGGTTCTGAAGCTTTCTTT. The V call is TRBV28, the J call TRBJ1-1; D gene uncertain. CDR3 length equals 12 residues. Per the germline V gene, CDR1 is MDHEN and CDR2 is SYDVKM. V was clipped by 6 bases and J by 6 bases, with 11 bases between them.

The chain combines TRBV29-1 with TRBJ1-1; maybe TRBD1 (5 bases). Germline CDR1 and CDR2: SQVTM and ANQGSEA. The CDR3 length is 13 residues. Trimming stripped 8 bases from V and 1 base from J, with 14 bases between. CDR3 nucleotides: TGCAGCTGGGCCCAGGGTTGGAACACTGAAGCTTTCTTT. Translation gives CSWAQGWNTEAFF.

This rearrangement joins TRBV5-4 to TRBJ2-7; maybe TRBD1 (6 bases). This CDR3 has 14 amino acids. Germline V gives CDR1 SGHNT, CDR2 YYREEE (reference sequence). Between the trimmed V and J ends, which lost 4 bases and 5 bases, there was a span of 16 bases. The chain's CDR3 is CASSPTGISHEQYF. In DNA, the CDR3 is TGTGCCAGCAGCCCCACAGGGATCAGCCACGAGCAGTACTTC.

Of note for this clone: Different DNA sequences within this sample yield the same CDR3. This chain uses TRBV7-9 with TRBJ2-5; TRBD2 matches at 11 bases. The CDR3 spans 15 residues. Germline assignment: CDR1 SEHNR and CDR2 FQNEAQ (reference sequence). Germline trimming cut 2 bases from V and 1 base from J; bases unmatched to any gene: 0. CDR3 loop: CASSLTSGGQETQYF. CDR3 nucleotides: TGTGCCAGCAGCTTAACTAGCGGGGGCCAAGAGACCCAGTACTTC. The variable domain in full, with the rest retrieved from reference TRBV7-9 and TRBJ2-5, is DTGVSQNPRHKITKRGQNVTFRCDPISEHNRLYWYRQTLGQGPEFLTYFQNEAQLEKSRLLSDRFSAERPKGSFSTLEIQRTEQGDSAMYLCASSLTSGGQETQYFGPGTRLLVL.

The V call is TRBV19, the J call TRBJ2-1; D uncertain. This CDR3 spans 12 amino acids. Germline V gene sequence: CDR1 LNHDA, CDR2 SQIVND (reference sequence). Trimming pared 0 bases from V and 9 bases from J, leaving 6 bases between. In DNA form, the CDR3 reads TGTGCCAGTAGTATAGAACTCTCTGAGCAGTTCTTC. Its protein product is CASSIELSEQFF.

This clone was seen just once. The chain employs TRBV27 and TRBJ2-6; possible D gene TRBD2, 5 bases. CDR1 MNHEY and CDR2 SMNVEV come from the germline V gene (reference sequence). The CDR3 has 16 residues. V dropped 3 bases and J dropped 3 bases, with 12 bases sitting between them. CDR3: CASSFRGRGGANVLTF. In nucleotides, the CDR3 is TGTGCCAGCAGTTTTCGTGGTCGGGGTGGGGCCAACGTCCTGACTTTC.

This clone was found once. The genes are TRBV6-6 and TRBJ1-2; no reliable D call. There are 14 residues in the CDR3. Germline CDR1 and CDR2: MNHNY and SVGAGI (reference sequence). The ends were cut back, 5 bases at V and 6 bases at J, with 16 bases in the middle. The CDR3 coding sequence is TGTGCCAGCAGTCAGAGGAGCCTCCTCCATGGCTACACCTTC. Translated, it gives CASSQRSLLHGYTF.

This chain connects TRBV6-5 to TRBJ2-7, with D perhaps TRBD2 (6 bases). CDR3 size: 16 residues. Trimming removed 0 bases at V and 4 bases at J, with 16 bases between. The germline gives CDR1 MNHEY, CDR2 SVGAGI. CDR3 in amino acids: CASSYSTGGWGYEQYF. The CDR3 bases are TGTGCCAGCAGTTACTCGACTGGGGGGTGGGGGTACGAGCAGTACTTC.

The CDR3 DNA sequence: TGTGCCAGCAGCTTGGGGGCAGGGAATAAGGGTACTGAAGCTTTCTTT. It is translated as CASSLGAGNKGTEAFF. J is TRBJ1-1 and V is TRBV5-4, with a weak D call TRBD1 (5 bases). V was cut by 0 bases and J by 5 bases, with 17 bases left in between. CDR3 length: 16 residues. Per the germline V gene, CDR1 is SGHNT and CDR2 is YYREEE (reference sequence).

This sequence joins TRBV28 and TRBJ2-6, with 10 bases that match TRBD1. The CDR3 extends over 15 amino acids. V was pared by 8 bases and J by 15 bases, with 16 bases of the junction left unmatched. The germline V gene encodes CDR1 MDHEN and CDR2 SYDVKM. The CDR3 nucleotides read TGTGCCAGCCGGAACTGGACAGGGGGTGCACGAACCCTGACTTTC. Translated, it gives CASRNWTGGARTLTF.

This clone has more than one count but fewer than ten. This chain links TRBV5-1 with TRBJ2-5; possibly TRBD1 for D (6 bases). The DNA end is a closer match to TRBJ2-7, so the J assignment may be wrong. Germline CDR1 reads SGHRS; CDR2 reads YFSETQ. This CDR3 region has 16 residues. The CDR3 bases are TGCGCCAGCAGCTTGACCCCCAGCAGGGGCTCCTACGAGCAGTACTTC. Its protein product is CASSLTPSRGSYEQYF.

The chain recombines TRBV25-1 with TRBJ2-7; a weak D match, TRBD2 (5 bases). V was shortened by 6 bases and J by 3 bases, with 24 bases between the two germline ends. The CDR3 runs 17 residues. Germline CDR1 and CDR2: MGHDK and SYGVNS. For the CDR3, the DNA is TGTGCCAGCAGGGAAAAGGACTTTTTACCCACAATCTACGAGCAGTACTTC. This gives the protein CASREKDFLPTIYEQYF.

V is TRBV30 and J is TRBJ1-2, with TRBD1 identical over 9 bases. The germline V gene has CDR1 GTSNPN and CDR2 SVGIG (reference sequence). The CDR3 length is 15 residues. J gave up 4 bases and V 4 bases, and 10 bases lay outside the gene matches. The CDR3 region has the DNA TGTGCCTGGAAACCGGGACAGGGTGGCACCTATGGCTACACCTTC. Translated: CAWKPGQGGTYGYTF.

The gene calls are TRBV5-4 and TRBJ2-3; D possibly corresponds to TRBD1 (6 bases). The germline V gene has CDR1 SGHNT and CDR2 YYREEE (reference sequence). Trimming shortened V by 0 bases and J by 8 bases, and 16 bases separated the two germline ends. This CDR3 region has 15 residues. DNA of the CDR3: TGTGCCAGCAGCTTGGCAGGACAGTCGATGGGTACGCAGTATTTT. Protein product: CASSLAGQSMGTQYF.

In its sample, this clone was seen a few times. CDR3 sequence (DNA): TGTGCCAGCAGTATAGGGGGACCCCTCCACTTT. This translates into CASSIGGPLHF. V usage is TRBV25-1 and J usage is TRBJ1-6, with D possibly TRBD1 on 6 matching bases. This CDR3 is 11 amino acids long. Germline CDR1 is MGHDK and CDR2 is SYGVNS. The V and J ends lost 5 bases and 12 bases respectively, with 8 bases between them.

The CDR3 sequence: CASSLGRAQETQYF. The CDR3 DNA follows: TGTGCCAGCAGCTTAGGCAGGGCCCAAGAGACCCAGTACTTC. V gene TRBV7-2 combines with J gene TRBJ2-5; possibly TRBD1 for D (5 bases). Germline V gene data show CDR1 as SGHTA and CDR2 as FQGNSA. The CDR3 has 14 residues. Trimming cost V 1 base and J 1 base, with 7 bases left between them.

This clone was detected a few times. This chain links TRBV19 with TRBJ2-3; 8 bases agree with TRBD2. Germline V CDR1 and CDR2: LNHDA, SQIVND (reference sequence). J lost 0 bases, V lost 4 bases, and 15 bases had no gene match. The CDR3 is 19 amino acids. The CDR3 here is CASSKGTGGVRISTDTQYF. Written as DNA, the CDR3 is TGTGCCAGTAGTAAAGGGACGGGGGGGGTGCGAATTAGCACAGATACGCAGTATTTT.

Turning to this clone: The germline gene is not matched at one end of the junction; a read error may be the cause. V usage is TRBV18 and J usage is TRBJ2-3; D might be TRBD2 (6 bases). CDR3 length: 16 amino acids. Germline V gene lookup returns CDR1 KGHSH and CDR2 LQKENI. In DNA form, the CDR3 reads TGTGCCAGCTCCCCACGAGGAGGGGCAGGCACAGATACGCAGTATTTT. It codes for CASSPRGGAGTDTQYF.

This clone was seen only once. At one end the junction does not follow the germline gene, possibly because of a read error. The rearrangement uses TRBV7-7 and TRBJ1-4, with D possibly TRBD1 on 5 matching bases. CDR3 length: 15 amino acids. The germline CDR1 and CDR2 sequences are SSHAT and FNYEAQ (reference sequence). The CDR3 is CASSLEPGSREKLFF. CDR3 sequence (DNA): TGTGCTAGCAGCTTAGAGCCAGGGTCGAGAGAAAAACTGTTTTTT. The variable domain in full, with the rest retrieved from reference TRBV7-7 and TRBJ1-4, is GAGVSQSPRYKVTKRGQDVTLRCDPISSHATLYWYQQALGQGPEFLTYFNYEAQPDKSGLPSDRFSAERPEGSISTLTIQRTEQRDSAMYRCASSLEPGSREKLFFGSGTQLSVL.

This clone occurred a few times. The chain carries TRBV9 and TRBJ1-2, with D maybe TRBD1 (5 bases). The CDR3 totals 16 residues. Germline V gene data show CDR1 as SGDLS and CDR2 as YYNGEE. V lost 0 bases and J lost 5, with 17 bases in between. The CDR3 bases are TGTGCCAGCAGCGTAGGAGAGTCGGTGGCAGGGTATGGCTACACCTTC. Translation gives CASSVGESVAGYGYTF.

The V and J genes are TRBV30 and TRBJ1-2; D uncertain. From germline, CDR1 is GTSNPN and CDR2 SVGIG (reference sequence). This CDR3 has 11 amino acids. Between the trimmed V and J ends, which lost 0 bases and 7 bases, there was a span of 6 bases. Written as DNA, the CDR3 is TGTGCCTGGAGTGTAGGAGGTGGCTACACCTTC. Translation gives CAWSVGGGYTF.

This chain uses TRBV27 with TRBJ1-2, with 8 bases fitting TRBD1. The trim removed 2 bases at V and 4 bases at J, leaving 0 bases unmatched. CDR1 is MNHEY, CDR2 SMNVEV, per germline (reference sequence). The CDR3 is 13 amino acids. The CDR3 loop reads CASSLDRGYGYTF. The CDR3 region has the DNA TGTGCCAGCAGTTTAGACAGGGGCTATGGCTACACCTTC.

This clone appeared a few times. The J gene is TRBJ2-1, the V gene TRBV5-1; 9 bases fit TRBD1. Germline V gene lookup returns CDR1 SGHRS and CDR2 YFSETQ. The CDR3 covers 15 residues. V dropped 4 bases and J dropped 5; count of bases not matched to a gene: 7. This CDR3 is CASSLSGTGNNEQFF. The CDR3 nucleotides read TGCGCCAGCAGCCTATCCGGGACAGGGAACAATGAGCAGTTCTTC.

The rearrangement uses TRBV4-2 and TRBJ1-4; D possibly corresponds to TRBD1 (5 bases). Trimming cost V 0 bases and J 11 bases, with 10 bases left between them. In germline, CDR1 is LGHNA, CDR2 YNFKEQ. This CDR3 spans 13 amino acids. The chain's CDR3 is CASSQDSGYKLFF. The CDR3 nucleotides are TGTGCCAGCAGCCAAGATTCAGGGTATAAACTGTTTTTT.

This clone was seen once. J is TRBJ2-5 and V is TRBV5-1; no reliable D call. CDR1 is SGHRS, CDR2 YFSETQ, per germline. The CDR3 totals 14 residues. Trimming pared 6 bases from V and 0 bases from J, leaving 12 bases between. The chain's CDR3 is CASTIAEYQETQYF. The DNA of the CDR3 is TGCGCCAGCACAATCGCCGAGTACCAAGAGACCCAGTACTTC.

The chain recombines TRBV7-9 with TRBJ2-7, with D hard to call. There are 13 residues in the CDR3. V was trimmed by 2 bases and J by 5 bases, leaving 10 bases between them. The germline gives CDR1 SEHNR, CDR2 FQNEAQ (reference sequence). The CDR3, as DNA: TGTGCCAGCAGCTTATACGTGGGCGACGAGCAGTACTTC. Its translation is CASSLYVGDEQYF.

The genes are TRBV11-3 and TRBJ2-5; D may be TRBD2 (7 bases). Between the trimmed V and J ends, which lost 5 bases and 2 bases, there was a span of 18 bases. The CDR3 consists of 16 residues. In germline, CDR1 is SGHNT, CDR2 YENEEA. The CDR3 sequence: CASSGGGGAPQETQYF. In DNA form, the CDR3 reads TGTGCCAGCAGCGGGGGAGGGGGTGCCCCTCAAGAGACCCAGTACTTC.

V usage is TRBV15 and J usage is TRBJ1-1; TRBD1 agrees at 8 bases. V was clipped by 3 bases and J by 1 base; unmatched bases: 1. Germline V gene data show CDR1 as LNHNV and CDR2 as YYDKDF (reference sequence). This CDR3 has 14 amino acids. CDR3 loop: CATSRTGANTEAFF. Written as DNA, the CDR3 is TGTGCCACCAGCAGGACAGGGGCGAACACTGAAGCTTTCTTT.

This clone was counted a few times. The V gene is TRBV11-2, the J gene TRBJ1-2; tentatively, D is TRBD1 (6 bases). Trimming stripped 5 bases from V and 4 bases from J, with 20 bases between. Looked up from germline, CDR1 is SGHAT and CDR2 is FQNNGV. The CDR3 is 16 amino acids. The CDR3 region has the DNA TGTGCCAGCAGCCCTAGTTCTGGGGGCGCCGGCTATGGCTACACCTTC. Translated, it gives CASSPSSGGAGYGYTF.

J is TRBJ1-4 and V is TRBV6-5; 7 bases agree with TRBD1. Unmatched junction bases numbered 6, after V lost 6 bases and J lost 5 bases. This CDR3 spans 14 amino acids. Germline CDR1 reads MNHEY; CDR2 reads SVGAGI. The DNA of the CDR3 is TGTGCCAGCAGGGAGGGACAGTGGAATGAAAAACTGTTTTTT. Its translation is CASREGQWNEKLFF.